This TCR beta chain was recorded in a study of molecular identifiers for immune sequencing clone quantification. Study findings and constraints: Spiked TCR RNA from one Jurkat cell reportedly showed up when mixed among over 900,000 naive cells.

Comment on this clonotype: Its matching antigen is unknown.

Via MiXCR, TCRdb re-called the PCR reads, giving one row per CDR3 protein. The sample has about 35,000 distinct CDR3 sequences, about a fifth seen once. Germline values: CDR1 SQVTM, CDR2 ANQGSEA. This CDR3 spans 11 amino acids. V lost 6 bases and J lost 0, with 6 bases in between. The gene calls are TRBV29-1 and TRBJ2-7; no clear D gene. The clonotype comes from a human donor in good health. Some libraries in this study had Jurkat cell RNA spiked in. Material: naive CD8+ T cells from blood, with Jurkat cell RNA spiked in. Subset noted: FACS-sorted CD8+CD4-CCR7+CD45RA+ naive T cells. The CDR3 spells CSVDDSYEQYF. The CDR3 region has the DNA TGCAGCGTAGACGACTCCTACGAGCAGTACTTC.